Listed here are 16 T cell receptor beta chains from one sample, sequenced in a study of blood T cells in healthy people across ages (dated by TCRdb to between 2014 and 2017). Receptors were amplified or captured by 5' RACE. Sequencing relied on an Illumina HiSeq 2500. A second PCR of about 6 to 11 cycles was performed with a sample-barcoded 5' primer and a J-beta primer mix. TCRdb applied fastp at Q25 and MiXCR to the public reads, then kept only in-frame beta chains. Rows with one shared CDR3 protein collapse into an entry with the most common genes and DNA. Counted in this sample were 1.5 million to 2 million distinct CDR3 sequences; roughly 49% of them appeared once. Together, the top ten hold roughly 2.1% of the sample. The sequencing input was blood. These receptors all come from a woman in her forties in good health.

The CDR3 loop is CASSLGTGSSEGGYTF. The CDR3 DNA reads as TGCGCCAGCAGCCTCGGGACAGGATCATCCGAAGGGGGCTACACCTTC. The rearrangement uses TRBV4-3 and TRBJ1-2, with 8 positions matching TRBD1. The junction had 15 bases not matched to a gene; V was cut back by 4 bases and J by 8 bases. Germline-derived CDR1 and CDR2 are LGHNA and YSLEER. The CDR3 spans 16 residues.

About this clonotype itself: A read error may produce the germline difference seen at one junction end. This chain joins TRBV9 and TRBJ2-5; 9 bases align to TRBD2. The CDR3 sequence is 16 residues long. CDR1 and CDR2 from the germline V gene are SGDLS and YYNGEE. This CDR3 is CTSSADSSGAGETQYF. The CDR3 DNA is TGTACCAGCAGCGCTGATTCTAGCGGGGCTGGAGAGACCCAGTACTTC.

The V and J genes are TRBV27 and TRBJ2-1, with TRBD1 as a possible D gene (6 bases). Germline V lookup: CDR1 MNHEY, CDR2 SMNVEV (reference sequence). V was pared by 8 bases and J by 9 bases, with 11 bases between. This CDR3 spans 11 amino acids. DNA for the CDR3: TGTGCCAGCCTCAGGGGTGGTGAGCAGTTCTTC. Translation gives CASLRGGEQFF.

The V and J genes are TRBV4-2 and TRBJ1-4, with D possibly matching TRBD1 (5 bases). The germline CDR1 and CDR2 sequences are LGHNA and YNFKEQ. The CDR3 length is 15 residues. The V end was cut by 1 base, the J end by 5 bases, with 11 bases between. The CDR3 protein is CASSQAQGRNEKLFF. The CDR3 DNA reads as TGTGCCAGCAGCCAAGCCCAGGGCAGGAATGAAAAACTGTTTTTT.

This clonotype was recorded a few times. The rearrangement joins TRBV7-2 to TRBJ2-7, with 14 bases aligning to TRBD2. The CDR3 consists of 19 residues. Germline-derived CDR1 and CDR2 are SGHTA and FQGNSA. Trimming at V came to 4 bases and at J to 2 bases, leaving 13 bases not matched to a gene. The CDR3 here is CASSSIRLGTSGGPYEQYF. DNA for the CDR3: TGTGCCAGCAGCTCCATTCGATTAGGGACTAGCGGGGGCCCCTACGAGCAGTACTTC.

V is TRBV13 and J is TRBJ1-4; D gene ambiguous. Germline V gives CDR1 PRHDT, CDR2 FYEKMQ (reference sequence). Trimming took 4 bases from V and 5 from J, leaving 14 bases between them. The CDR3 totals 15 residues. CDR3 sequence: CASSSGLSLNEKLFF. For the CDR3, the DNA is TGTGCCAGCAGCTCAGGACTCAGCCTCAATGAAAAACTGTTTTTT.

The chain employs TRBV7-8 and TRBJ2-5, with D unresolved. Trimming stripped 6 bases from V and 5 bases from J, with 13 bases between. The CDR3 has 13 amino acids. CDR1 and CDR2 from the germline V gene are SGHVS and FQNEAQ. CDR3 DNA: TGTGCCAGCAGAACATATGTCGTGGAGACCCAGTACTTC. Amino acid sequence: CASRTYVVETQYF.

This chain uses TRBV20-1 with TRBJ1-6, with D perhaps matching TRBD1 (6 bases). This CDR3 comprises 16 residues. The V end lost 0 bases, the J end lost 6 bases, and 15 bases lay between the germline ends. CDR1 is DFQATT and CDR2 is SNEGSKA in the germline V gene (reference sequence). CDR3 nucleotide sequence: TGCAGTGCTAGAGATAGGGGGGACCTAATTAATTCACCCCTCCACTTT. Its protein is CSARDRGDLINSPLHF.

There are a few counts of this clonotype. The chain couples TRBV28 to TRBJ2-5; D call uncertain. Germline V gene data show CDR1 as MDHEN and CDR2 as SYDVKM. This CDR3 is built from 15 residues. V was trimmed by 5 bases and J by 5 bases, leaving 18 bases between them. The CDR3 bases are TGTGCCAGCAGTGCGCCGGACGAGCATTTGGAGACCCAGTACTTC. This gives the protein CASSAPDEHLETQYF. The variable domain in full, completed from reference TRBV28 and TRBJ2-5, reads DVKVTQSSRYLVKRTGEKVFLECVQDMDHENMFWYRQDPGLGLRLIYFSYDVKMKEKGDIPEGYSVSREKKERFSLILESASTNQTSMYLCASSAPDEHLETQYFGPGTRLLVL.

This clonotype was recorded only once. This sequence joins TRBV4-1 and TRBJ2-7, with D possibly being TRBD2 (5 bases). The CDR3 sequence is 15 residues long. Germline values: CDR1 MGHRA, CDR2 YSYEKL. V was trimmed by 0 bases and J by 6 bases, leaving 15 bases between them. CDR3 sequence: CASSQESSPGSEQYF. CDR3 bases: TGCGCCAGCAGCCAAGAATCATCTCCGGGGAGCGAGCAGTACTTC.

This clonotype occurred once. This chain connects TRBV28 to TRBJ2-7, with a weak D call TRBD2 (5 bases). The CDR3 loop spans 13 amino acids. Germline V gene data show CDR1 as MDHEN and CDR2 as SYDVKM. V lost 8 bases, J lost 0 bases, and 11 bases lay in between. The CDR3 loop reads CASLPGSSYEQYF. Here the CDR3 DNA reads TGTGCCAGCCTCCCGGGAAGCTCCTACGAGCAGTACTTC. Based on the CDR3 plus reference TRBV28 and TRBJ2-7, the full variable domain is DVKVTQSSRYLVKRTGEKVFLECVQDMDHENMFWYRQDPGLGLRLIYFSYDVKMKEKGDIPEGYSVSREKKERFSLILESASTNQTSMYLCASLPGSSYEQYFGPGTRLTVT.

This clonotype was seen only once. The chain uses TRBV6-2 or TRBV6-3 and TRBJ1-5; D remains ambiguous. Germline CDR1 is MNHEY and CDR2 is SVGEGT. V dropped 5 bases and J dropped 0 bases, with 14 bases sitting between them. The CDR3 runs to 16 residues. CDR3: CASSIPPAVSNQPQHF. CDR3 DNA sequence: TGTGCCAGCAGTATACCCCCGGCAGTTAGCAATCAGCCCCAGCATTTT.

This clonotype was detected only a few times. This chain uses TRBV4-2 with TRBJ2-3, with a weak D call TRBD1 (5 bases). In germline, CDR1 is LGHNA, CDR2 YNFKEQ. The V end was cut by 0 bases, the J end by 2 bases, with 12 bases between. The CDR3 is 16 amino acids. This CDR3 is CASSQEGAQSTDTQYF. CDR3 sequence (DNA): TGTGCCAGCAGCCAAGAAGGGGCCCAATCCACAGATACGCAGTATTTT.

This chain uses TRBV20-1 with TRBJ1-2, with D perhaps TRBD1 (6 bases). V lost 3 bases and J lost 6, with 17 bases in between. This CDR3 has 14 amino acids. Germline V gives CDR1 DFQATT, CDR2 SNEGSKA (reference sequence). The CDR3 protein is CSARRAGERHGYTF. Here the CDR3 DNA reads TGCAGTGCTAGGAGGGCAGGGGAGAGGCATGGCTACACCTTC.

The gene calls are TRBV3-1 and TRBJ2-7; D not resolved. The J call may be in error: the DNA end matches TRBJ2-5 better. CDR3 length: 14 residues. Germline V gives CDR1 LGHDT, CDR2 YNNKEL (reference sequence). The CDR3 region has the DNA TGTGCCAGCAGCCAAGTCTATAGGATGGAGACCCAGTACTTC. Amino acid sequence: CASSQVYRMETQYF.

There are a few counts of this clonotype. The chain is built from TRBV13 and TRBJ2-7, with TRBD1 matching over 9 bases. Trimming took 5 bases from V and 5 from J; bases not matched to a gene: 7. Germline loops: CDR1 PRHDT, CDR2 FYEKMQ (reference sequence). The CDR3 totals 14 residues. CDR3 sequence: CASSAPGQGNEQYF. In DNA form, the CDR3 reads TGTGCCAGCAGCGCCCCGGGACAGGGCAACGAGCAGTACTTC. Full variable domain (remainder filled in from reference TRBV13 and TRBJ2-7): AAGVIQSPRHLIKEKRETATLKCYPIPRHDTVYWYQQGPGQDPQFLISFYEKMQSDKGSIPDRFSAQQFSDYHSELNMSSLELGDSALYFCASSAPGQGNEQYFGPGTRLTVT.